This paragraph covers one TCR beta chain sequence. This specimen belongs to a study of blood T cell repertoires in COVID-19. Background on the study: Material from acute and convalescent COVID-19 was sourced from the United States, Italy and Spain.

With V trimmed by 0 bases and J by 3 bases, 10 bases remained unmatched. This CDR3 is built from 20 residues. Per the germline V gene, CDR1 is SGDLS and CDR2 is YYNGEE. Original analysis: Amplified reference gene primers provided the basis for estimating nucleated cell counts. Assay: immunoSEQ multiplex PCR; the TCRdb copy retains only in-frame clones and omits some. D and trimming were read from the DNA, whereas the V and J calls and clone size are those reported in that table. This table has about 320,000 clones, 75% to 90% appearing once. Recovered Cohort 3 donors showed two negative PCRs, clearance, or symptom resolution.

V and J are TRBV9 and TRBJ2-2, with 14 bases fitting TRBD2. The sequence was collected from a man aged 55 to 70 who had recovered from COVID-19. The material sequenced was PBMCs or T cells enriched from blood (not recorded which). The CDR3 DNA reads TGTGCCAGCAGCGTAGGGGCGACTAGCGGGAGGGTACCGTACACCGGGGAGCTGTTTTTT. Its translation: CASSVGATSGRVPYTGELFF.